The rows below give T cell receptor beta chains drawn from one sample of a study of long-term antiretroviral therapy in people with HIV. The assay was immunoSEQ multiplex PCR, and TCRdb's table has in-frame clones only and misses some. This table holds roughly 25,000 clones, less than 85% found once. Sequencing was performed on unsorted PBMCs, taken 2.3 years after starting antiretroviral therapy. These receptors all come from a man aged 40-50 years with HIV. CDR3s include the opening cysteine and the closing phenylalanine or tryptophan. D genes are given only for firm matches. A clone size is listed for some rows: how often the clone was seen (once, few, many), or a class if it is expanded.

>NA|TRBJ1-1|NA|TRBV5-1
TGCGCCAGCAGCTTGGACCTGGGGCCGACTGAAGCTTTCTTT
CASSLDLGPTEAFF
>NA|TRBJ1-3|NA|TRBV9
TGTGCCAGCAGCGTAGGTGGCAGGAGCTCTGGAAACACCATATATTTT
CASSVGGRSSGNTIYF
>NA|TRBJ2-2|NA|TRBV5-1
TGCGCCAGCAGCCCCCCCGGGGGCGAAGGGACCGGGGAGCTGTTTTTT
CASSPPGGEGTGELFF
>NA|TRBJ2-7|NA|TRBV5-4
TGTGCCAGCAGCTCCGGGACCTCACCTTACGAGCAGTACTTC
CASSSGTSPYEQYF
>NA|TRBJ2-1|few|TRBV4-2
TGTGCCAGCAGCCAAGATGCGCACCTATCGATCCCCTACAATGAGCAGTTCTTC
CASSQDAHLSIPYNEQFF
>NA|TRBJ2-5|NA|TRBV5-1
TGCGCCAGCAGCTTGGCGGGGGCCGGGGAGACCCAGTACTTC
CASSLAGAGETQYF
>TRBD1|TRBJ2-1|NA|TRBV18
TGTGCCAGCTCACCCGACAGGGGGCGCGGGAATGAGCAGTTCTTC
CASSPDRGRGNEQFF
>NA|TRBJ2-2|NA|TRBV13
TGTGCCAGCAGCCTCGGGGAGCGGATTAACACCGGGGAGCTGTTTTTT
CASSLGERINTGELFF
>NA|TRBJ2-7|NA|TRBV6-6
TGTGCCAGCAGTTACGGGGATGGGGAGCAGTACTTC
CASSYGDGEQYF
>NA|TRBJ2-5|NA|TRBV5-6
TGTGCCAGCAGCTTGGGGAGTCAAGAGACCCAGTACTTC
CASSLGSQETQYF
>NA|TRBJ2-2|NA|TRBV6-1
TGTGCCAGCAGTCGACAGAACACCGGGGAGCTGTTTTTT
CASSRQNTGELFF
>NA|TRBJ1-1|NA|TRBV6-6
TGTGCCAGCTATTTTGGCGACACTGAAGCTTTCTTT
CASYFGDTEAFF
>TRBD1|TRBJ2-1|NA|TRBV5-1
TGCGCCAGCAGCTTGAGTGGGCAGGGGGCTAATGAGCAGTTCTTC
CASSLSGQGANEQFF
>TRBD2|TRBJ2-1|NA|TRBV6-5
TGTGCCAGCAGTTACTCGGGACTAGTCGGCAATGAGCAGTTCTTC
CASSYSGLVGNEQFF
>NA|TRBJ2-2|NA|TRBV4-1
TGCGCCAGCAGCCCCTTCGGGTCTGCCGGGGAGCTGTTTTTT
CASSPFGSAGELFF
>TRBD1|TRBJ1-3|NA|TRBV7-9
TGTGCCAGCAGCGCCCGAGACAGGGAAGCTGGAAACACCATATATTTT
CASSARDREAGNTIYF
>NA|TRBJ1-2|NA|TRBV4-2
TGTGCCAGCAGCCAATGGGGAATTGGCTACACCTTC
CASSQWGIGYTF
>NA|TRBJ2-4|NA|TRBV29-1
TGCAGCGCCCGGATAGCCAGATTAGCCAAAAACATTCAGTACTTC
CSARIARLAKNIQYF
>NA|TRBJ2-3|NA|TRBV6-1
TGTGCCAGCAGTGGTCAACTGTGGGGGAGCACAGATACGCAGTATTTT
CASSGQLWGSTDTQYF
>NA|TRBJ2-7|NA|TRBV18
TGTGCCAGCTCCCCGGAGAGAGATCCGTACGAGCAGTACTTC
CASSPERDPYEQYF
>NA|TRBJ1-4|NA|TRBV7-2
TGTGCCAGCAGCCCCCGCGAGAGATCAACTAATGAAAAACTGTTTTTT
CASSPRERSTNEKLFF
>NA|TRBJ1-5|NA|TRBV6-5
TGTGCCAGCAGTCGAGGGGCGCGCGGCAATCAGCCCCAGCATTTT
CASSRGARGNQPQHF
>NA|TRBJ2-1|NA|TRBV6-5
TGTGCCAGCAGCATGACAGAGAATTACAATGAGCAGTTCTTC
CASSMTENYNEQFF
>NA|TRBJ2-5|NA|TRBV5-5
TGTGCCAGCAGCCTTTCGTACCAAGAGACCCAGTACTTC
CASSLSYQETQYF
>NA|TRBJ2-7|NA|TRBV19
TGTGCCAGTAGTATGGAAGGACAGCCCCGTGAGGAGCAGTACTTC
CASSMEGQPREEQYF
>NA|TRBJ1-3|NA|TRBV2
TGTGCCAGCAGTGTAGGCGACATATCTGGAAACACCATATATTTT
CASSVGDISGNTIYF
>TRBD2|TRBJ2-3|NA|TRBV5-6
TGTGCCAGCAGCTTGGGGGTAGCGGGAGGGCCGGATACGCAGTATTTT
CASSLGVAGGPDTQYF
>TRBD2|TRBJ2-1|NA|TRBV7-2
TGTGCCAGCAGCCTAACTAGCGCCTCCTACAATGAGCAGTTCTTC
CASSLTSASYNEQFF
>NA|TRBJ2-5|NA|TRBV11-2
TGTGCCAGCAGCTTAGAATGGGTGGAAGGAGAGACCCAGTACTTC
CASSLEWVEGETQYF
>NA|TRBJ1-5|NA|TRBV2
TGTGCCAGCAGTGCGAACCGAGTAGCAAGCAATCAGCCCCAGCATTTT
CASSANRVASNQPQHF
>TRBD2|TRBJ2-5|NA|TRBV7-9
TGTGCCAGCAGCTTAGGGAGCGGGAGAGGGGGTCAAGAGACCCAGTACTTC
CASSLGSGRGGQETQYF
>NA|TRBJ2-7|few|TRBV2
TGTGCCAGCAGTGATTCCCGCTCCTACGAGCAGTACTTC
CASSDSRSYEQYF
>NA|TRBJ1-4|NA|TRBV29-1
TGCAGCGTTGCCAGGCCCCCTGCTAATGAAAAACTGTTTTTT
CSVARPPANEKLFF